This T cell receptor beta chain was identified in a study of cytomegalovirus exposure and HLA in healthy donors. Across the whole study: The early release's HLA-typed donors yielded approximately 81 million unique TCRs. Study-wide results and caveats: Data from an earlier analysis indicated that most TCR beta V segments were productive either about 90% or about 30% of the time.

Germline-derived CDR1 and CDR2 are MNHEY and SMNVEV (reference sequence). CDR3 length equals 14 residues. The ends lost 5 bases at V and 3 bases at J; junction bases unmatched: 6. All the people who gave samples were healthy bone marrow donors. PCR involved 60 Vbeta and 13 Jbeta primers. Profiling relied on immunoSEQ multiplex PCR, and the TCRdb table lists in-frame clones only, not all of them. The sample lists approximately 120,000 clones; about 76% were seen once. On this clone itself: Its antigen is undetermined.

The specimen sequenced was PBMCs. This TCR derives from a woman aged 55-69 years in good health and CMV-seropositive. The chain links TRBV27 to TRBJ2-5; TRBD1 matches 7 bases. The CDR3 nucleotides read TGTGCCAGCAGTATCGGGACAGTAGAAGAGACCCAGTACTTC. Translated, it gives CASSIGTVEETQYF.